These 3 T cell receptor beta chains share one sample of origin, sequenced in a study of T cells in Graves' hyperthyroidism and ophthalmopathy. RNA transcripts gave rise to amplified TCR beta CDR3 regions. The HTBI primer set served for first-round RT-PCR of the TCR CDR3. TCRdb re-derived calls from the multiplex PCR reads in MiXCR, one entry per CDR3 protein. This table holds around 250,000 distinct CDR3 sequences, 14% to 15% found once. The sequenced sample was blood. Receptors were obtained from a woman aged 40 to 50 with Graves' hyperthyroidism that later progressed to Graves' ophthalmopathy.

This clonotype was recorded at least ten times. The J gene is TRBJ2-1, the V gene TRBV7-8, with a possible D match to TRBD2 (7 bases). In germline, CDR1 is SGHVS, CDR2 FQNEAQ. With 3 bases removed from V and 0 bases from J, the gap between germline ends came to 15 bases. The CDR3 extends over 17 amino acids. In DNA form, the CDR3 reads TGTGCCAGCAGCTTGGGGGGGGCGGCCAGCTCCTACAATGAGCAGTTCTTC. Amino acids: CASSLGGAASSYNEQFF.

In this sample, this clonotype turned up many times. As DNA, the CDR3 is TGTGCCAGCAGCGTAGTAGGACTCCCCACCAACGGGGAGCTGTTTTTT. Translating it yields CASSVVGLPTNGELFF. The rearrangement joins TRBV9 to TRBJ2-2, with D tentatively TRBD2 (5 bases). The CDR3 has 16 amino acids. Trimming shortened V by 0 bases and J by 7 bases, and 16 bases separated the two germline ends. Per germline, CDR1 SGDLS and CDR2 YYNGEE.

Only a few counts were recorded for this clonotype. CDR3 in DNA: TGTGCCAGCAGTTCCCTAGCGGGAGAGGTGGCCAAAAACATTCAGTACTTC. Its translation: CASSSLAGEVAKNIQYF. The rearrangement uses TRBV25-1 and TRBJ2-4; 10 bases line up with TRBD2. The CDR3 sequence is 17 residues long. Germline V gene lookup returns CDR1 MGHDK and CDR2 SYGVNS. V shed 5 bases, J shed 1 base, and the junction held 8 bases outside the gene matches.